The clone carrying this T cell receptor (beta chain) was seen many times. This sample stems from a study of T cells in Graves' hyperthyroidism and ophthalmopathy. V lost 3 bases and J lost 2, with 8 bases in between. CDR3 length equals 13 residues. From germline, CDR1 is MDHEN and CDR2 SYDVKM. From RNA transcripts, TCR beta CDR3 regions were amplified. The TCR CDR3 first-round RT-PCR relied on the HTBI primer set. TCRdb analysed the multiplex PCR reads with MiXCR anew, one entry per CDR3 protein. Of 370,000 or so distinct CDR3 sequences in the sample, around a quarter are singletons; the top ten hold roughly 70%.

Sequenced material: blood. The clonotype comes from a man in his forties or fifties with Graves' hyperthyroidism. The chain uses TRBV28 and TRBJ2-7; D is unclear. As DNA, the CDR3 is TGTGCCAGCAGTTTGACGGAGACCTACGAGCAGTACTTC. Its translation is CASSLTETYEQYF.